This record looks at one TCR beta chain sequence and its context. Antigen specificity is unknown. Primers used in a second PCR of about 6 to 11 cycles were a sample-barcoded 5' primer and a J-beta primer mix. TCRdb redid the calling of the 5' RACE reads with MiXCR, one entry per CDR3 protein. The data show about 1.4 million distinct CDR3 sequences, 59% seen once. The sample is drawn from a study of blood T cells in healthy people across ages. Overall study findings and caveats: Across the age range, TCR beta diversity per million T cells fell in a roughly linear way.

Donors were healthy Caucasian individuals from Russia aged about 6 to 90. The CDR3 loop spans 15 amino acids. Germline values: CDR1 LGHDT, CDR2 YNNKEL (reference sequence). V usage is TRBV3-1 and J usage is TRBJ2-5, with D possibly TRBD1 on 5 matching bases. The end of the DNA is better explained by TRBJ2-7, so the J call may be wrong. The clonotype originates from a man aged 18 to 29 in good health. Sequenced sample: blood. Written as DNA, the CDR3 is TGTGCCAGCAGCCGCCAGGGTGGGCAGATCTACGAGCAGTACTTC. As protein: CASSRQGGQIYEQYF.